Below, one TCR beta chain is given with its context. The CDR3 is 13 residues long. Germline V gives CDR1 MRHNA, CDR2 SNTAGT. The ends lost 6 bases at V and 3 bases at J; junction bases unmatched: 4. The sample belongs to a study of control samples from healthy donors and cancer patients. Produced via immunoSEQ multiplex PCR; TCRdb's table is partial and in-frame only. Among 100,000 to 150,000 clones, over 80% were seen once, and the ten largest hold around 2.1%. The J gene is TRBJ1-1, the V gene TRBV6-4, with 7 bases matching TRBD1. This sequence originates from a woman aged 45 to 65 in good health. The specimen was blood. CDR3 sequence: CASRSGQHTEAFF. CDR3 nucleotide sequence: TGTGCCAGCAGGTCGGGACAGCACACTGAAGCTTTCTTT.